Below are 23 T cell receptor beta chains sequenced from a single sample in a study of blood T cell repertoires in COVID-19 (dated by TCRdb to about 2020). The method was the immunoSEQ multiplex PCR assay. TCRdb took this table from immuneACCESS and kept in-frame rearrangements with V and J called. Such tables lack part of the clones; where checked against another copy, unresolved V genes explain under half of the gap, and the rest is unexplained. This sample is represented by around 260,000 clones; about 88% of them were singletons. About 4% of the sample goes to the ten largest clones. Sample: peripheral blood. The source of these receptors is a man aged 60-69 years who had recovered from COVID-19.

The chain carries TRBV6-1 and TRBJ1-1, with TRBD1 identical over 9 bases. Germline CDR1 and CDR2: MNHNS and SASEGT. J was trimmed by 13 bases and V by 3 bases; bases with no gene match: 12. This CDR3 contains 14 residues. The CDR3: CASSDTGQGSVGFF. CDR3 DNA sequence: TGTGCCAGCAGTGATACGGGACAGGGATCGGTCGGTTTCTTT.

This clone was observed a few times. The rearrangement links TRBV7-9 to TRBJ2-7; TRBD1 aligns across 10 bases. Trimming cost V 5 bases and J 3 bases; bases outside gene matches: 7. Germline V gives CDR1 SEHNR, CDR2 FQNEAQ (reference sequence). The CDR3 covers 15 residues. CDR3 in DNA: TGTGCCAGCAGCAAGGGACAGGGGATAAACTACGAGCAGTACTTC. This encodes CASSKGQGINYEQYF.

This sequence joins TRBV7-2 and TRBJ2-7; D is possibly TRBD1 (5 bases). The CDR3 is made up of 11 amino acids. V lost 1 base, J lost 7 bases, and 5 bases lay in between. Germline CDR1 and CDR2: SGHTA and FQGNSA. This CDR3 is CASSLGQEQYF. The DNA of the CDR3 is TGTGCCAGCAGCTTAGGACAGGAGCAGTACTTC.

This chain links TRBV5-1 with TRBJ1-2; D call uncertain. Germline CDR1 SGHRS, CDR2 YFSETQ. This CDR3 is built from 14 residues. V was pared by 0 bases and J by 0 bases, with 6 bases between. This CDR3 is CASSLELPNYGYTF. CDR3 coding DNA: TGCGCCAGCAGCTTGGAACTACCTAACTATGGCTACACCTTC.

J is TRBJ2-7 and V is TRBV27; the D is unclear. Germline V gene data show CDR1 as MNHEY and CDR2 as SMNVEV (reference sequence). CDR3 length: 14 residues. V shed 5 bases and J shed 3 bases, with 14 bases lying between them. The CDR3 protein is CASSVSVSLYEQYF. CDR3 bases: TGTGCCAGCAGTGTCAGTGTTTCGCTCTACGAGCAGTACTTC.

The CDR3 nucleotides read TGCAGCGCTACGACTAACGGAAATGAAAAACTGTTTTTT. It yields the protein CSATTNGNEKLFF. The chain uses TRBV29-1 and TRBJ1-4; D ambiguous. Trimming removed 7 bases at V and 5 bases at J, with 14 bases between. Germline assignment: CDR1 SQVTM and CDR2 ANQGSEA. This CDR3 is built from 13 residues.

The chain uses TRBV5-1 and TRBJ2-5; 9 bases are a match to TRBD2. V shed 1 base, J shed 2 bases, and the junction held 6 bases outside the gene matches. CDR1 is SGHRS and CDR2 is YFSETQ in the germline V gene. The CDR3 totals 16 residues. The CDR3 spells CASSLIPSGAQETQYF. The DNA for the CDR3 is TGCGCCAGCAGCTTGATACCTAGCGGGGCTCAAGAGACCCAGTACTTC. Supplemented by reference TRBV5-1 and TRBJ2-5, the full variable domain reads KAGVTQTPRYLIKTRGQQVTLSCSPISGHRSVSWYQQTPGQGLQFLFEYFSETQRNKGNFPGRFSGRQFSNSRSEMNVSTLELGDSALYLCASSLIPSGAQETQYFGPGTRLLVL.

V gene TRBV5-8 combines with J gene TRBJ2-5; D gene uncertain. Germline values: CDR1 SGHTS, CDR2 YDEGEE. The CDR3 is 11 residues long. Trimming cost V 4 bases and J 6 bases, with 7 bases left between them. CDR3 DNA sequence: TGTGCCAGCAGCGGCCTCCAGACCCAGTACTTC. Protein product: CASSGLQTQYF.

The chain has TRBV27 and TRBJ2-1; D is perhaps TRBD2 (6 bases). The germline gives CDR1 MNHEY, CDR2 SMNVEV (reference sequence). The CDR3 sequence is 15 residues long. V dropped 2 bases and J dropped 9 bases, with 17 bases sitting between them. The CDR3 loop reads CASSLGVTWGGEQFF. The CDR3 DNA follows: TGTGCCAGCAGTTTAGGTGTTACGTGGGGAGGTGAGCAGTTCTTC.

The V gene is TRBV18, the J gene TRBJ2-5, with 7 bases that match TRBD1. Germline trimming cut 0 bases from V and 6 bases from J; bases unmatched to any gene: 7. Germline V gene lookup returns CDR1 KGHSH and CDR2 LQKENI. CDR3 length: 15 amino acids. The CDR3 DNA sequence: TGTGCCAGCTCACCACCATCACAGGGGCCCCAGACCCAGTACTTC. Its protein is CASSPPSQGPQTQYF.

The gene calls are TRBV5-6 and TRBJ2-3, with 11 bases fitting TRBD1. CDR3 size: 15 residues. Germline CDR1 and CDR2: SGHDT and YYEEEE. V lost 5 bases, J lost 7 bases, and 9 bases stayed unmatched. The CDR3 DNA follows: TGTGCCAGCAGTTTAGGACAGGGGGCCCTGAATACGCAGTATTTT. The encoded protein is CASSLGQGALNTQYF.

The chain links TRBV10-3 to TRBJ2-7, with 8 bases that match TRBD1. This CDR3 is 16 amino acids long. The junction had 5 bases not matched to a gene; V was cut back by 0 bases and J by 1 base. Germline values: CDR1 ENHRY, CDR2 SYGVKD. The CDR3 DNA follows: TGTGCCATCAGTGAGTCAAGGCAGGGGGCATCCTACGAGCAGTACTTC. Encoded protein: CAISESRQGASYEQYF.

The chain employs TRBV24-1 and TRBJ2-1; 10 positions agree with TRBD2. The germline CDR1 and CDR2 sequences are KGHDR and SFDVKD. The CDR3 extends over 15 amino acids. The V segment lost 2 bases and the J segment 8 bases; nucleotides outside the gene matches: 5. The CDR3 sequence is CATSDSSGGAYEQFF. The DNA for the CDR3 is TGTGCCACCAGTGATTCGAGCGGGGGGGCCTATGAGCAGTTCTTC.

For the CDR3, the DNA is TGTGCCAGCAGCTCGAGAGGACAGGCCACTACGGGTGAGGGCTACACCTTC. Amino acids: CASSSRGQATTGEGYTF. The J gene is TRBJ1-2, the V gene TRBV11-2; 7 positions match TRBD1. V lost 4 bases, J lost 8 bases, and 19 bases stayed unmatched. CDR3 size: 17 residues. Germline values: CDR1 SGHAT, CDR2 FQNNGV.

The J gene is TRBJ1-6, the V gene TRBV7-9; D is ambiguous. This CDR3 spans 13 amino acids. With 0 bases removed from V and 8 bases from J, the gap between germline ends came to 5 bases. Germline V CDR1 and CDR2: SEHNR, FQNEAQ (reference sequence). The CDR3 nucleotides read TGTGCCAGCAGCTTAGCGCGTGATTCACCCCTCCACTTT. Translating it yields CASSLARDSPLHF.

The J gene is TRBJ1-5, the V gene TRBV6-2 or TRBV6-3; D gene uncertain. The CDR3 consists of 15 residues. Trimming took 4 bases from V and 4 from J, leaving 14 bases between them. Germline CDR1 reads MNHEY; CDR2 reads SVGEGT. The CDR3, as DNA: TGTGCCAGCAGTTTCAGAGGTCTCGAGAATCAGCCCCAGCATTTT. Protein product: CASSFRGLENQPQHF.

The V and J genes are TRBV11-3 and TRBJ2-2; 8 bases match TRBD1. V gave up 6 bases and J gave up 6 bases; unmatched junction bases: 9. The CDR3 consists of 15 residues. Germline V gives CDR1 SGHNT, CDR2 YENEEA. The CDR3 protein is CASSWDGQGPGELFF. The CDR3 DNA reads TGTGCCAGCAGTTGGGATGGACAGGGTCCCGGGGAGCTGTTTTTT.

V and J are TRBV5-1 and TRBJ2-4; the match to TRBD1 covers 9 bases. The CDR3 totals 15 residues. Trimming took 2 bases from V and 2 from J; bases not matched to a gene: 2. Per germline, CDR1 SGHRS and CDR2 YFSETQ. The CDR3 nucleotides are TGCGCCAGCAGCTTTACAGGGGGCTCCAAAAACATTCAGTACTTC. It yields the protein CASSFTGGSKNIQYF. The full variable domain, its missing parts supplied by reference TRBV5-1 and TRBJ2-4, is KAGVTQTPRYLIKTRGQQVTLSCSPISGHRSVSWYQQTPGQGLQFLFEYFSETQRNKGNFPGRFSGRQFSNSRSEMNVSTLELGDSALYLCASSFTGGSKNIQYFGAGTRLSVL.

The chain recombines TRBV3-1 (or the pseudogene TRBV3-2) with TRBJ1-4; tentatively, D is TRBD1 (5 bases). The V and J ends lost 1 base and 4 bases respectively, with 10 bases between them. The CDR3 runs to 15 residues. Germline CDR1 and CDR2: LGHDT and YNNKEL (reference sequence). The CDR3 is CASSQGRVVNEKLFF. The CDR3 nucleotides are TGTGCCAGCAGCCAAGGCAGGGTTGTTAATGAAAAACTGTTTTTT.

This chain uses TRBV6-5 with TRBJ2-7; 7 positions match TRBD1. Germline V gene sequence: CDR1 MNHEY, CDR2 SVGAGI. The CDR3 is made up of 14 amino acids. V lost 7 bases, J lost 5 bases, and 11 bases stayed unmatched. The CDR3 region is CASNPTGVSDEQYF. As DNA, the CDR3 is TGTGCCAGCAACCCTACAGGGGTTAGCGACGAGCAGTACTTC.

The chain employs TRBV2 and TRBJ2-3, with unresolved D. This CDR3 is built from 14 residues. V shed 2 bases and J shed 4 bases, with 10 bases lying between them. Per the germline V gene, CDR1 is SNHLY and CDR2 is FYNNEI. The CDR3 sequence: CASSEPSSADTQYF. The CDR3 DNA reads TGTGCCAGCAGTGAACCGTCATCAGCAGATACGCAGTATTTT.

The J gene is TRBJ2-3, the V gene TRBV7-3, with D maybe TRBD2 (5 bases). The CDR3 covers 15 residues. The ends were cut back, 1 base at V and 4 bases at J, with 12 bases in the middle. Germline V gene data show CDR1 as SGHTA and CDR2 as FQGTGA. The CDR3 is CASSLSAGASDTQYF. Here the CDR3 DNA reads TGTGCCAGCAGCTTAAGTGCGGGCGCTTCAGATACGCAGTATTTT. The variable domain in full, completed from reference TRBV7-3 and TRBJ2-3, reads GAGVSQTPSNKVTEKGKYVELRCDPISGHTALYWYRQSLGQGPEFLIYFQGTGAADDSGLPNDRFFAVRPEGSVSTLKIQRTERGDSAVYLCASSLSAGASDTQYFGPGTRLTVL.

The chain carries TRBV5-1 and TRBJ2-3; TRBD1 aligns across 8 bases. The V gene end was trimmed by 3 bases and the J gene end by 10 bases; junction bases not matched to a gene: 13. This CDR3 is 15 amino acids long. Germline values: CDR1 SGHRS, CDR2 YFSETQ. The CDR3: CASSSQPALGQAQYF. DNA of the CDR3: TGCGCCAGCAGCTCGCAGCCTGCCCTGGGACAGGCGCAGTATTTT.